The entry below describes one TCR beta chain. V lost 0 bases and J lost 6, with 9 bases in between. Germline-derived CDR1 and CDR2 are DFQATT and SNEGSKA (reference sequence). This CDR3 has 12 residues. Every cDNA TCR molecule received its own unique molecular identifier. TCRdb fed the 5' RACE reads into MiXCR, producing one record per CDR3 protein. The sample contains 40,000 to 50,000 distinct CDR3 sequences, approximately 14% of which appear only once. The sample originates from a study of spatial heterogeneity in lung cancer. Study-wide context: Sequencing consistently turned up more beta-chain sequences than alpha-chain sequences.

The sample's time point: sample taken at primary tumor resection. Whole RNA, which was extracted from tumor, nontumor lung tissue or frozen PBMC, was sequenced without any cell sorting. The genes are TRBV20-1 and TRBJ2-7; perhaps TRBD2 as D (6 bases). The sample here was PBMCs, taken at surgery. The receptor was derived from a male donor with early-stage non-small cell lung cancer. CDR3 sequence: CSARDSRGEQYF. CDR3 DNA: TGCAGTGCTAGAGATTCGCGGGGCGAGCAGTACTTC.